This T cell receptor (beta chain) was identified in a study of response to subunit inactivated influenza vaccine. Study results and limitations: Few new T cells, the authors suggested, are recruited by each seasonal influenza vaccination.

The table lists this clonotype with a few counts. Its target is unknown. This CDR3 contains 15 residues. V gave up 2 bases and J gave up 2 bases, with 13 bases separating them. Germline CDR1 and CDR2: MNHNS and SASEGT. TCRdb used MiXCR to reprocess the RT-PCR reads, holding one entry per CDR3 protein. The sample lists about 570,000 distinct CDR3 sequences, about 11% occurring once. This sample also appeared in a second study, on T cells expressing NK-cell markers. This second study notes: Production of TCR beta cDNA relied on 5'RACE template switching with UMIs.

The input for sequencing was PBMCs from blood, taken on the day of vaccination. This TCR was recovered from a man aged 45-65 years who received an inactivated influenza vaccine. The chain carries TRBV6-1 and TRBJ2-7; tentative D call: TRBD2 (5 bases). The CDR3 sequence is CASSERGGLTYEQYF. The CDR3, as DNA: TGTGCCAGCAGTGAAAGAGGCGGGCTAACCTACGAGCAGTACTTC.